Presented here are 3 T cell receptor beta chains from one specimen sequenced in a study of blood T cell repertoires in COVID-19. Using immunoSEQ multiplex PCR, the repertoire was profiled, and TCRdb retains in-frame clones only, with some absent. The sample lists about 73,000 clones, around 83% occurring once. The source material was peripheral blood. The receptors derive from a man over 45 with active COVID-19.

The chain joins TRBV6-6 to TRBJ2-3, with 11 positions matching TRBD2. The CDR3 loop spans 19 amino acids. Germline V gives CDR1 MNHNY, CDR2 SVGAGI (reference sequence). V gave up 5 bases and J gave up 0 bases; unmatched junction bases: 13. DNA of the CDR3: TGTGCCAGCAGTCGATTAGCGGGGGGGCCGAGTGTTAGCACAGATACGCAGTATTTT. Its translation is CASSRLAGGPSVSTDTQYF.

This clone was observed a handful of times. This CDR3 reads CASSVGPQGYYGYTF. The CDR3, as DNA: TGTGCCAGCAGCGTTGGGCCACAGGGCTACTATGGCTACACCTTC. The genes are TRBV9 and TRBJ1-2; D perhaps matches TRBD1 (6 bases). V lost 2 bases and J 3 bases, leaving 14 bases between the germline ends. Germline lookup yields CDR1 SGDLS and CDR2 YYNGEE. This CDR3 region has 15 residues. The full variable domain, in which reference TRBV9 and TRBJ1-2 provide the parts outside the CDR3, is DSGVTQTPKHLITATGQRVTLRCSPRSGDLSVYWYQQSLDQGLQFLIQYYNGEERAKGNILERFSAQQFPDLHSELNLSSLELGDSALYFCASSVGPQGYYGYTFGSGTRLTVV.

The rearrangement links TRBV29-1 to TRBJ2-5, with D perhaps matching TRBD1 (5 bases). CDR3 size: 13 residues. The V gene lost 2 bases and the J gene lost 5 bases, with 12 bases spanning the gap. Germline CDR1 SQVTM, CDR2 ANQGSEA. The CDR3 sequence is CSVEHRRRETQYF. The CDR3 DNA follows: TGCAGCGTTGAACACAGGCGTAGGGAGACCCAGTACTTC.